This paragraph covers one T cell receptor beta chain sequence. Its antigen is as yet unknown. Patients were excluded for autoimmune disease history or systemic immunosuppression. These data are taken from a study of OX40 agonist ivuxolimab in advanced cancers. About the study: Partial responses, seen in three patients, involved one hepatocellular carcinoma and two cutaneous melanomas.

The assay was immunoSEQ multiplex PCR, and TCRdb's table has in-frame clones only and misses some. The sample holds 20,000 to 25,000 clones; 78% are singletons and the top ten take 1.4%. V was cut by 5 bases and J by 6 bases, with 17 bases left in between. This CDR3 spans 15 amino acids. The germline CDR1 and CDR2 sequences are MNHNS and SASEGT. Study observations and caveats: Averaging showed that CD8+ T cells had more expanded clones than CD4+ did. With doses of 0.1 to 3.0 mg/kg, CD4+ and CD8+ blood T cells had undergone clonal expansion by week 6.

The starting material was CD4+ or CD8+ T cells sorted from blood, obtained in a trial of the OX40 agonist ivuxolimab. The sequence came from an adult with an advanced solid tumor such as melanoma, head and neck, liver or kidney cancer. The chain employs TRBV6-1 and TRBJ1-5; D unclear. CDR3 protein: CASSRGLLEGQPQHF. The CDR3 DNA sequence: TGTGCCAGCAGTCGAGGGCTTCTGGAGGGTCAGCCCCAGCATTTT.